These T cell receptor beta chains were read from a single sample in a study of human T cells and chemical hapten exposure. MiXCR, applied by TCRdb to the RACE reads, yields one record per CDR3 protein. The sample lists tens of thousands of distinct CDR3 sequences, roughly a tenth occurring once. The sample was whole blood, taken in connection with sensitization to the hapten diphenylcyclopropenone (DPC). The receptor set was obtained from a woman aged 50 to 60 with alopecia areata. Some clones in this sample may be carry-over from other donors' samples. Each CDR3 is given with its conserved first and last residue. Each record gives: D gene, J gene, V gene, clone size, CDR3 DNA, CDR3 protein. The D gene is left open where the match is weak. Clone size is shown for a subset of rows, as once, few, many or a class of expanded clone.

D gene: .
J gene: TRBJ1-4
V gene: TRBV7-9
clone size: .
CDR3 DNA: TGTGCCAGCAGCTTAGTACGCAGCCTTAATGAAAAACTGTTTTTT
CDR3 protein: CASSLVRSLNEKLFF

D gene: .
J gene: TRBJ2-2
V gene: TRBV4-3
clone size: .
CDR3 DNA: TGCGCCAGCAGCCAACACAGAACCACCGGGGAGCTGTTTTTT
CDR3 protein: CASSQHRTTGELFF

D gene: .
J gene: TRBJ2-1
V gene: TRBV11-2
clone size: many
CDR3 DNA: TGTGCCAGCAGCCCCGGACGGGCGAGCAGTGAGCAGTTCTTC
CDR3 protein: CASSPGRASSEQFF

D gene: .
J gene: TRBJ2-3
V gene: TRBV20-1
clone size: few
CDR3 DNA: TGCAGTGCTGAGTCCCCGGAAAGGGGAGATACGCAGTATTTT
CDR3 protein: CSAESPERGDTQYF

D gene: .
J gene: TRBJ2-3
V gene: TRBV7-9
clone size: many
CDR3 DNA: TGTGCCAGCAGCTTAATTAGCACAGATACGCAGTATTTT
CDR3 protein: CASSLISTDTQYF

D gene: TRBD1
J gene: TRBJ1-2
V gene: TRBV7-9
clone size: once
CDR3 DNA: TGTGCCAGCAGCTTAGCGCCGGGGACAGGGGGCTCTTCTGGCTACACCTTC
CDR3 protein: CASSLAPGTGGSSGYTF

D gene: TRBD2
J gene: TRBJ2-7
V gene: TRBV4-3
clone size: .
CDR3 DNA: TGCGCCAGCAGCCAAGGGACTAGTCCTCTCTACGAGCAGTACTTC
CDR3 protein: CASSQGTSPLYEQYF

D gene: TRBD2
J gene: TRBJ2-4
V gene: TRBV28
clone size: .
CDR3 DNA: TGTGCCAGCAGTATCCCCGGACTAGCGGGAGGTCCTCGCATTCAGTACTTC
CDR3 protein: CASSIPGLAGGPRIQYF

D gene: TRBD2
J gene: TRBJ2-1
V gene: TRBV20-1
clone size: many
CDR3 DNA: TGCAGTGCGCCGCGGGAGGGCTTCTACAATGAGCAGTTCTTC
CDR3 protein: CSAPREGFYNEQFF

D gene: TRBD1
J gene: TRBJ1-2
V gene: TRBV4-1
clone size: few
CDR3 DNA: TGCGCCAGCAGCCAGATGACTGGGACAGACATTAACTATGGCTACACCTTC
CDR3 protein: CASSQMTGTDINYGYTF

D gene: .
J gene: TRBJ2-1
V gene: TRBV6-4
clone size: few
CDR3 DNA: TGTGCCAGCAGTGTCCCCAGCGTCTCCTACAATGAGCAGTTCTTC
CDR3 protein: CASSVPSVSYNEQFF

D gene: TRBD1
J gene: TRBJ2-1
V gene: TRBV7-9
clone size: many
CDR3 DNA: TGTGCCAGCAGCTTACCGACAGGGAATTCGGGGCGGGTCTACTACAATGAGCAGTTCTTC
CDR3 protein: CASSLPTGNSGRVYYNEQFF

D gene: .
J gene: TRBJ1-5
V gene: TRBV20-1
clone size: few
CDR3 DNA: TGCAGTGCCAAGAATTCACAGAGACATAGCAATCAGCCCCAGCATTTT
CDR3 protein: CSAKNSQRHSNQPQHF

D gene: TRBD2
J gene: TRBJ2-5
V gene: TRBV6-5
clone size: few
CDR3 DNA: TGTGCCAGCAGTTACTCTGTTAGCGGGACCCAAGAGACCCAGTACTTC
CDR3 protein: CASSYSVSGTQETQYF